This T cell receptor (beta chain) appears in the sequencing data of a study of blood T cell repertoires in COVID-19. Study background: Spain, Italy and the United States supplied samples that represented acute and convalescent COVID-19.

This clone was observed a single time. The age range of participants was about 18 to 100 years, with residence in approximately 25 US areas. Participants were placed into cohorts based on the clinical history they reported. Using immunoSEQ multiplex PCR, the repertoire was profiled, and TCRdb retains in-frame clones only, with some absent. The table lists 350,000 to 450,000 clones, around 89% of them singletons. The CDR3 is 16 amino acids. V was pared by 0 bases and J by 5 bases, with 9 bases of the junction left unmatched. Germline V gives CDR1 SGDLS, CDR2 YYNGEE. The source of this sequence is a man under 40 who had recovered from COVID-19. V and J are TRBV9 and TRBJ2-5; 8 bases line up with TRBD2. Sequenced material: PBMCs or T cells enriched from blood (not recorded which). The CDR3 sequence is CASSVGASGSGETQYF. DNA for the CDR3: TGTGCCAGCAGCGTAGGGGCCAGCGGGAGCGGGGAGACCCAGTACTTC.